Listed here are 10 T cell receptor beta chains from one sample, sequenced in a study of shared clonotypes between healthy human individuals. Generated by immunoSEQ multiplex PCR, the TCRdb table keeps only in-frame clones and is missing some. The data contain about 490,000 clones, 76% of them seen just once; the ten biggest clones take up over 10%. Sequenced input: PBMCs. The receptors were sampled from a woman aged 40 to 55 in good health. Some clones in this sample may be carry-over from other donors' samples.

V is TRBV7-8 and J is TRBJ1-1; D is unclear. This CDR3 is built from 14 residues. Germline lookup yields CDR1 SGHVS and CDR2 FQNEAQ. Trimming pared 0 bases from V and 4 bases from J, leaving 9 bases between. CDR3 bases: TGTGCCAGCAGCTTAGCGGGGAGGAGCACTGAAGCTTTCTTT. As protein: CASSLAGRSTEAFF. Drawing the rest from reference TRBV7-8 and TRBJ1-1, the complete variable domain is GAGVSQSPRYKVAKRGQDVALRCDPISGHVSLFWYQQALGQGPEFLTYFQNEAQLDKSGLPSDRFFAERPEGSVSTLKIQRTQQEDSAVYLCASSLAGRSTEAFFGQGTRLTVV.

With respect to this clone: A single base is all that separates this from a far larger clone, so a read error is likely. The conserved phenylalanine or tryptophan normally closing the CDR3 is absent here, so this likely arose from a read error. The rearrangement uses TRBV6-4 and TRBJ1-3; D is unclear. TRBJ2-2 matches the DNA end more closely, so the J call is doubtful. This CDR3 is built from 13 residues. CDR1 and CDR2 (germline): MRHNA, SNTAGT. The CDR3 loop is CASSADDTGELFV. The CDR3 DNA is TGTGCCAGCAGTGCGGACGACACCGGGGAGCTGTTTGTT.

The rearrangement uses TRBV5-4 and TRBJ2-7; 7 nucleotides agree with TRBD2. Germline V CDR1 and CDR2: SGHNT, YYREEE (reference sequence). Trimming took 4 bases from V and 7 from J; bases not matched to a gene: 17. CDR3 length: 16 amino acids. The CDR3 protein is CASSPLTSRTPTEQYF. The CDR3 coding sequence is TGTGCCAGCAGCCCCCTGACTAGCCGGACTCCTACGGAGCAGTACTTC.

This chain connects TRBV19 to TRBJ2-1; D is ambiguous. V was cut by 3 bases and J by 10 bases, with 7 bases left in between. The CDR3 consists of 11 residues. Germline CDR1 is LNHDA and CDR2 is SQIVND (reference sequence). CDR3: CASSIRWEQFF. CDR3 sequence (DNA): TGTGCCAGTAGTATCAGGTGGGAGCAGTTCTTC.

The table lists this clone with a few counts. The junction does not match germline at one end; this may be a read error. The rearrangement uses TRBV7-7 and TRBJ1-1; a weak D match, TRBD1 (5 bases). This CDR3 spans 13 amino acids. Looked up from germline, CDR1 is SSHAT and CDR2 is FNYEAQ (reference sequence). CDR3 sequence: CASSLARGAEAFF. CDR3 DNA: TGTGCTAGCAGCTTAGCGCGGGGGGCTGAAGCTTTCTTT.

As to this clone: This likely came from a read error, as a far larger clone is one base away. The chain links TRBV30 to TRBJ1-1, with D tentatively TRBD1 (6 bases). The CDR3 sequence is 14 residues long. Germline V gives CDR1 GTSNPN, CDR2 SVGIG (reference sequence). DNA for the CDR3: TGTGCCTGGAAAGCGGGACATCGGAACACTGAAACTTTCTTT. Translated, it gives CAWKAGHRNTETFF.

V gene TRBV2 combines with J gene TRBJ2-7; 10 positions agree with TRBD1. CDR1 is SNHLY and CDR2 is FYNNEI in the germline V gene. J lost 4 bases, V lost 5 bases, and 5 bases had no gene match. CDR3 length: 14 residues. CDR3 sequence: CASSRQGAVYEQYF. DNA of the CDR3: TGTGCCAGCAGTAGACAGGGGGCGGTGTACGAGCAGTACTTC.

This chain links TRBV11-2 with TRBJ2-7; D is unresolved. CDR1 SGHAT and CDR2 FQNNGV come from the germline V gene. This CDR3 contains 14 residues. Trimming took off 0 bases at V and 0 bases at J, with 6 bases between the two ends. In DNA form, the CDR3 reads TGTGCCAGCAGCTTAGAGCCAAGCTCCTACGAGCAGTACTTC. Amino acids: CASSLEPSSYEQYF.

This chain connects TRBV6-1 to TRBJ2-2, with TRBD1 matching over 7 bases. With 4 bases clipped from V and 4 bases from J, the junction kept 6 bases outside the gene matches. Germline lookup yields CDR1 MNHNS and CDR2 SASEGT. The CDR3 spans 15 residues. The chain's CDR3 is CASSAYRGSTGELFF. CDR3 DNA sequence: TGTGCCAGCAGTGCCTACAGGGGATCCACCGGGGAGCTGTTTTTT.

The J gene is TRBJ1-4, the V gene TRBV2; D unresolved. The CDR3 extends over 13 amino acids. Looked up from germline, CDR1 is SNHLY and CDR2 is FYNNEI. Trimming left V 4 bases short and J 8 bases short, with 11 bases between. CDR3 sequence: CASSGGLSEKLFF. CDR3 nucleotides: TGTGCCAGCAGTGGGGGTTTAAGCGAAAAACTGTTTTTT.